The 26 T cell receptor beta chains given below trace back to one sample, sequenced in a study of T cell responses to AZD1222 COVID-19 vaccine. Method: immunoSEQ multiplex PCR; TCRdb's copy keeps in-frame clones and lacks some. Of roughly 70,000 clones listed, around 90% are singletons. The material sequenced was peripheral blood, taken 28 days after the second dose of the MenACWY control vaccine. The origin of the receptors is an adult who received the MenACWY meningococcal vaccine as a control.

This clone is a singleton in its sample. The J gene is TRBJ2-7, the V gene TRBV3-1 (or the pseudogene TRBV3-2); 9 positions agree with TRBD1. Trimming took 6 bases from V and 6 from J; bases not matched to a gene: 3. Germline V CDR1 and CDR2: LGHDT, YNNKEL (reference sequence). The CDR3 covers 12 residues. The CDR3 DNA reads as TGTGCCAGCAGTGCGACAGGGGGCGAGCAGTACTTC. Protein sequence: CASSATGGEQYF.

This chain links TRBV6-5 with TRBJ1-1, with 7 bases lining up with TRBD1. The CDR3 loop spans 13 amino acids. V lost 7 bases to trimming and J lost 9 bases; unmatched junction nucleotides: 11. Germline V gene lookup returns CDR1 MNHEY and CDR2 SVGAGI. CDR3 loop: CASKKTGTEKAFF. The CDR3, as DNA: TGTGCCAGCAAAAAGACCGGGACAGAGAAAGCTTTCTTT.

The rearrangement joins TRBV7-9 to TRBJ2-7; TRBD2 agrees at 8 bases. CDR3 length equals 16 residues. J lost 6 bases, V lost 5 bases, and 15 bases had no gene match. The germline CDR1 and CDR2 sequences are SEHNR and FQNEAQ (reference sequence). In DNA form, the CDR3 reads TGTGCCAGCAGCCCCGGGGGGGGGCGTCCCTCGGTCGAGCAGTACTTC. Translation gives CASSPGGGRPSVEQYF.

The chain joins TRBV12-3 or TRBV12-4 to TRBJ1-6; D is uncertain. The V and J ends lost 3 bases and 10 bases respectively, with 10 bases between them. The CDR3 is 13 residues long. CDR3 protein: CASSFDGMSPLHF. Here the CDR3 DNA reads TGTGCCAGCAGTTTCGACGGAATGTCACCCCTCCACTTT.

The rearrangement links TRBV5-1 to TRBJ2-2; either TRBD1 or TRBD2 may supply D (5 bases each). V was trimmed by 4 bases and J by 4 bases, leaving 14 bases between them. The CDR3 consists of 15 residues. Per germline, CDR1 SGHRS and CDR2 YFSETQ. The CDR3 DNA sequence: TGCGCCAGCAGCGTCCGGGACGGAGGCACCGGGGAGCTGTTTTTT. This codes for CASSVRDGGTGELFF.

The CDR3 DNA sequence: TGTGCCAGCAGTTCGGGACAGTTGAATGAAAAACTGTTTTTT. Translated, it gives CASSSGQLNEKLFF. This sequence joins TRBV28 and TRBJ1-4; TRBD1 matches at 7 bases. Germline assignment: CDR1 MDHEN and CDR2 SYDVKM. Trimming took 4 bases from V and 5 from J; bases not matched to a gene: 4. The CDR3 is 14 amino acids.

This chain joins TRBV9 and TRBJ2-2; D not certain. V shed 4 bases and J shed 5 bases, with 12 bases lying between them. CDR1 and CDR2 from the germline V gene are SGDLS and YYNGEE. The CDR3 covers 14 residues. CDR3 loop: CASSPGLETGELFF. DNA of the CDR3: TGTGCCAGCAGCCCCGGCCTCGAGACCGGGGAGCTGTTTTTT.

J is TRBJ2-3 and V is TRBV6-5; D gene uncertain. This CDR3 spans 14 amino acids. Germline V CDR1 and CDR2: MNHEY, SVGAGI. V lost 2 bases, J lost 1 base, and 7 bases lay in between. Here the CDR3 reads CASSYGPRTDTQYF. The CDR3, as DNA: TGTGCCAGCAGTTACGGACCGCGCACAGATACGCAGTATTTT.

This clone was picked up one time. The chain recombines TRBV7-6 with TRBJ2-7; TRBD1 aligns across 10 bases. Germline assignment: CDR1 SGHVS and CDR2 FNYEAQ. The CDR3 is made up of 16 amino acids. The trim removed 5 bases at V and 5 bases at J, leaving 12 bases unmatched. In DNA form, the CDR3 reads TGTGCCAGCAGCCCGACCCCCGGGACAGGGGACAACGAGCAGTACTTC. Its protein product is CASSPTPGTGDNEQYF.

The chain couples TRBV7-9 to TRBJ1-6; D is uncertain. V lost 5 bases to trimming and J lost 6 bases, with 17 bases between them. The CDR3 is 16 amino acids. Germline CDR1 and CDR2: SEHNR and FQNEAQ (reference sequence). Written as DNA, the CDR3 is TGTGCCAGCAGCCGCGCCGGGAACGGACGTAATTCACCCCTCCACTTT. This translates into CASSRAGNGRNSPLHF.

The CDR3 sequence is CASSQDWAPNSNQPQHF. CDR3 sequence (DNA): TGCGCCAGCAGCCAAGATTGGGCACCGAATAGCAATCAGCCCCAGCATTTT. V usage is TRBV4-3 and J usage is TRBJ1-5; D is unresolved. Germline values: CDR1 LGHNA, CDR2 YSLEER. Deletions cut 0 bases from V and 0 bases from J, with 12 bases between. The CDR3 runs 17 residues.

The J gene is TRBJ2-7, the V gene TRBV11-2; D not certain. The CDR3 length is 13 residues. Trimming took off 7 bases at V and 6 bases at J, with 16 bases between the two ends. CDR1 SGHAT and CDR2 FQNNGV come from the germline V gene. DNA for the CDR3: TGTGCCAGCACCAACTTGGGTGGAAGCGAGCAGTACTTC. Translating it yields CASTNLGGSEQYF.

This clone came up a few times. The chain has TRBV4-2 and TRBJ1-5; no firm D call. Germline values: CDR1 LGHNA, CDR2 YNFKEQ. The CDR3 has 15 amino acids. Trimming pared 0 bases from V and 0 bases from J, leaving 6 bases between. The CDR3 here is CASSQEEGSNQPQHF. The CDR3 DNA reads as TGTGCCAGCAGCCAAGAAGAGGGTAGCAATCAGCCCCAGCATTTT.

This chain joins TRBV5-4 and TRBJ1-2, with 10 positions matching TRBD1. Germline trimming cut 3 bases from V and 4 bases from J; bases unmatched to any gene: 6. The CDR3 extends over 15 amino acids. CDR1 is SGHNT, CDR2 YYREEE, per germline (reference sequence). CDR3 nucleotides: TGTGCCAGCAGCTCGACGACAGGGGGCGGCTATGGCTACACCTTC. Its protein product is CASSSTTGGGYGYTF.

This chain uses TRBV19 with TRBJ1-4, with D unclear. Germline V gene sequence: CDR1 LNHDA, CDR2 SQIVND (reference sequence). The CDR3 spans 12 residues. V lost 5 bases, J lost 5 bases, and 6 bases lay in between. The CDR3 sequence is CASSRVNEKLFF. In DNA form, the CDR3 reads TGTGCCAGTAGTCGAGTGAATGAAAAACTGTTTTTT. Combining the CDR3 with reference TRBV19 and TRBJ1-4 gives the whole variable domain DGGITQSPKYLFRKEGQNVTLSCEQNLNHDAMYWYRQDPGQGLRLIYYSQIVNDFQKGDIAEGYSVSREKKESFPLTVTSAQKNPTAFYLCASSRVNEKLFFGSGTQLSVL.

Here the CDR3 reads CATSDFAGGGTDTQYF. The CDR3 nucleotides read TGTGCCACCAGTGATTTCGCGGGAGGGGGAACAGATACGCAGTATTTT. The chain is built from TRBV24-1 and TRBJ2-3; 9 nucleotides match TRBD2. Trimming at V came to 1 base and at J to 3 bases, leaving 4 bases not matched to a gene. CDR1 and CDR2 (germline): KGHDR, SFDVKD. The CDR3 length is 16 residues.

The J gene is TRBJ2-5, the V gene TRBV19; D remains ambiguous. The CDR3 covers 12 residues. The V gene lost 8 bases and the J gene lost 5 bases, with 12 bases spanning the gap. Germline CDR1 LNHDA, CDR2 SQIVND (reference sequence). The CDR3 loop reads CASGLGPETQYF. Written as DNA, the CDR3 is TGTGCCAGTGGCCTCGGTCCGGAGACCCAGTACTTC.

V gene TRBV11-2 combines with J gene TRBJ2-5; TRBD2 might be the D (6 bases). V shed 5 bases and J shed 2 bases, with 18 bases lying between them. The germline CDR1 and CDR2 sequences are SGHAT and FQNNGV. The length of the CDR3 is 16 residues. Here the CDR3 DNA reads TGTGCCAGCAGCCCCCTGACGGGCGCGGGACAAGAGACCCAGTACTTC. Its translation: CASSPLTGAGQETQYF. Based on the CDR3 plus reference TRBV11-2 and TRBJ2-5, the full variable domain is EAGVAQSPRYKIIEKRQSVAFWCNPISGHATLYWYQQILGQGPKLLIQFQNNGVVDDSQLPKDRFSAERLKGVDSTLKIQPAKLEDSAVYLCASSPLTGAGQETQYFGPGTRLLVL.

The rearrangement links TRBV5-1 to TRBJ1-1; D is undetermined. This CDR3 has 14 residues. Germline V gene sequence: CDR1 SGHRS, CDR2 YFSETQ. The V and J ends lost 2 bases and 5 bases respectively, with 13 bases between them. CDR3 sequence reads: CASSFIGLRTEAFF. CDR3 nucleotide sequence: TGCGCCAGCAGCTTTATCGGACTGCGGACTGAAGCTTTCTTT. Supplemented by reference TRBV5-1 and TRBJ1-1, the full variable domain reads KAGVTQTPRYLIKTRGQQVTLSCSPISGHRSVSWYQQTPGQGLQFLFEYFSETQRNKGNFPGRFSGRQFSNSRSEMNVSTLELGDSALYLCASSFIGLRTEAFFGQGTRLTVV.

This rearrangement joins TRBV5-1 to TRBJ1-1; D gene unclear. Trimming removed 1 base from V and 4 bases from J, with 14 bases in between. Germline assignment: CDR1 SGHRS and CDR2 YFSETQ. The CDR3 is made up of 15 amino acids. CDR3 protein: CASSLMSHPGTEAFF. The CDR3 nucleotides read TGCGCCAGCAGCTTGATGTCTCACCCAGGCACTGAAGCTTTCTTT.

The DNA for the CDR3 is TGCGCCACCTCGGTGGGGGGCGAGCAGTACTTC. Its protein is CATSVGGEQYF. The genes are TRBV5-1 and TRBJ2-7, with D perhaps matching TRBD2 (6 bases). Trimming removed 9 bases from V and 6 bases from J, with 13 bases in between. Germline CDR1 reads SGHRS; CDR2 reads YFSETQ. CDR3 length equals 11 residues.

V usage is TRBV6-6 and J usage is TRBJ2-7; 11 bases fit TRBD2. V lost 2 bases, J lost 5 bases, and 8 bases stayed unmatched. Germline assignment: CDR1 MNHNY and CDR2 SVGAGI (reference sequence). The CDR3 sequence is 16 residues long. In DNA form, the CDR3 reads TGTGCCAGCAGTTACGATAGCGGGAGGGCCCGGAACGAGCAGTACTTC. It yields the protein CASSYDSGRARNEQYF.

V and J are TRBV6-5 and TRBJ2-6, with D perhaps matching TRBD1 or TRBD2 (5 bases each). The V end was cut by 8 bases, the J end by 0 bases, with 11 bases between. CDR3 size: 15 residues. The germline CDR1 and CDR2 sequences are MNHEY and SVGAGI. DNA for the CDR3: TGTGCCAGCGGGACCGAGTCCTCTGGGGCCAACGTCCTGACTTTC. Its translation is CASGTESSGANVLTF.

This chain joins TRBV11-2 and TRBJ2-7, with 7 bases matching TRBD1. Germline trimming cut 5 bases from V and 4 bases from J; bases unmatched to any gene: 8. The CDR3 runs to 14 residues. Germline V gives CDR1 SGHAT, CDR2 FQNNGV. Here the CDR3 reads CASSLTTGNYEQYF. The DNA for the CDR3 is TGTGCCAGCAGCCTTACGACAGGGAATTACGAGCAGTACTTC.

This clone occurred a few times. The V and J genes are TRBV29-1 and TRBJ1-4; TRBD1 aligns across 8 bases. The CDR3 is made up of 14 amino acids. Germline CDR1 SQVTM, CDR2 ANQGSEA. Germline trimming cut 6 bases from V and 5 bases from J; bases unmatched to any gene: 8. The CDR3 DNA sequence: TGCAGCGTGGACTCGGGACAGGAAAATGAAAAACTGTTTTTT. Encoded protein: CSVDSGQENEKLFF.

This chain uses TRBV2 with TRBJ2-7; D tentatively fits TRBD1 or TRBD2 (5 bases each). Germline V CDR1 and CDR2: SNHLY, FYNNEI. This CDR3 has 12 residues. Trimming took off 6 bases at V and 4 bases at J, with 10 bases between the two ends. DNA of the CDR3: TGTGCCAGCAGCGGGGACGGGTACGAGCAGTACTTC. Translation: CASSGDGYEQYF.